A single sample is the source of the 30 T cell receptor beta chains below, sequenced in a study of OX40 agonist ivuxolimab in advanced cancers. The data were produced by immunoSEQ multiplex PCR, yet TCRdb's version contains in-frame clones alone and is incomplete. This table holds around 15,000 clones, around nine tenths found once. The starting material was CD4+ or CD8+ T cells sorted from blood, obtained in a trial of the OX40 agonist ivuxolimab. All receptors derive from an adult with an advanced solid tumor such as melanoma, head and neck, liver or kidney cancer.

The V gene is TRBV19, the J gene TRBJ2-1; a possible D gene is TRBD2 (6 bases). The germline V and J ends were trimmed by 5 bases and 8 bases, with 19 bases remaining between them. CDR1 LNHDA and CDR2 SQIVND come from the germline V gene (reference sequence). The CDR3 runs to 15 residues. CDR3 in amino acids: CASSSGGATWDEQFF. The CDR3 nucleotides are TGTGCCAGTAGTTCGGGCGGGGCCACCTGGGATGAGCAGTTCTTC.

This clone was observed a handful of times. The chain employs TRBV30 and TRBJ1-5, with D maybe TRBD1 (5 bases). The CDR3 length is 12 residues. The ends were cut back, 5 bases at V and 2 bases at J, with 7 bases in the middle. In germline, CDR1 is GTSNPN, CDR2 SVGIG (reference sequence). In DNA form, the CDR3 reads TGTGCCTGGGGACAAGGCAATCAGCCCCAGCATTTT. Residues: CAWGQGNQPQHF.

The V call is TRBV15, the J call TRBJ2-3; tentatively, D is TRBD2 (6 bases). The ends were cut back, 5 bases at V and 4 bases at J, with 16 bases in the middle. This CDR3 is 15 amino acids long. The V gene's germline CDR1 is LNHNV and CDR2 YYDKDF (reference sequence). CDR3 loop: CATSWGVSGSDTQYF. CDR3 nucleotide sequence: TGTGCCACCAGCTGGGGAGTGAGCGGGTCAGATACGCAGTATTTT. Using reference TRBV15 and TRBJ2-3 for the parts outside the CDR3, the full variable domain is DAMVIQNPRYQVTQFGKPVTLSCSQTLNHNVMYWYQQKSSQAPKLLFHYYDKDFNNEADTPDNFQSRRPNTSFCFLDIRSPGLGDTAMYLCATSWGVSGSDTQYFGPGTRLTVL.

This clone was seen a single time. The rearrangement uses TRBV28 and TRBJ1-4; D gene unclear. Trimming pared 9 bases from V and 2 bases from J, leaving 10 bases between. The germline gives CDR1 MDHEN, CDR2 SYDVKM. There are 13 residues in the CDR3. DNA for the CDR3: TGTGCCAGTCTGGAGGGCACTAATGAAAAACTGTTTTTT. This translates into CASLEGTNEKLFF.

The V and J genes are TRBV5-1 and TRBJ2-5; D is ambiguous. CDR1 SGHRS and CDR2 YFSETQ come from the germline V gene. Trimming left V 0 bases short and J 2 bases short, with 8 bases between. This CDR3 is 14 amino acids long. The DNA of the CDR3 is TGCGCCAGCAGCTTGGCCATACTACAAGAGACCCAGTACTTC. It specifies CASSLAILQETQYF. Combining the CDR3 with reference TRBV5-1 and TRBJ2-5 gives the whole variable domain KAGVTQTPRYLIKTRGQQVTLSCSPISGHRSVSWYQQTPGQGLQFLFEYFSETQRNKGNFPGRFSGRQFSNSRSEMNVSTLELGDSALYLCASSLAILQETQYFGPGTRLLVL.

The CDR3 sequence is CASKTQYSNQPQHF. The CDR3 nucleotides are TGTGCCAGCAAAACTCAATATAGCAATCAGCCCCAGCATTTT. The chain is built from TRBV6-5 and TRBJ1-5; D is ambiguous. Per the germline V gene, CDR1 is MNHEY and CDR2 is SVGAGI. Trimming removed 7 bases from V and 0 bases from J, with 10 bases in between. This CDR3 has 14 residues.

The chain recombines TRBV30 with TRBJ2-2; D call uncertain. Germline CDR1 GTSNPN, CDR2 SVGIG (reference sequence). The CDR3 has 15 residues. Trimming left V 0 bases short and J 1 base short, with 9 bases between. This CDR3 reads CAWSVLGGNTGELFF. CDR3 DNA: TGTGCCTGGAGTGTACTCGGCGGGAACACCGGGGAGCTGTTTTTT.

This chain links TRBV10-3 with TRBJ1-6; 7 bases agree with TRBD1. J gave up 7 bases and V 3 bases, and 6 bases lay outside the gene matches. This CDR3 has 15 amino acids. In germline, CDR1 is ENHRY, CDR2 SYGVKD. The CDR3 sequence: CAISDGTRGNSPLHF. CDR3 in DNA: TGTGCCATCAGTGATGGGACCAGGGGGAATTCACCCCTCCACTTT.

The CDR3 DNA reads as TGTGCCAGCAGTCAAAGGGTGAACACTGAAGCTTTCTTT. Protein: CASSQRVNTEAFF. The chain links TRBV28 to TRBJ1-1; D ambiguous. V gave up 5 bases and J gave up 0 bases, with 7 bases separating them. The CDR3 has 13 amino acids. Germline V gene lookup returns CDR1 MDHEN and CDR2 SYDVKM.

The chain has TRBV5-8 and TRBJ1-5; 7 positions match TRBD1. Germline lookup yields CDR1 SGHTS and CDR2 YDEGEE. The length of the CDR3 is 15 residues. The junction had 7 bases not matched to a gene; V was cut back by 0 bases and J by 7 bases. The CDR3 DNA reads TGTGCCAGCAGCTTGGTGGTAGGGGGCCGCCAGCCCCAGCATTTT. Protein: CASSLVVGGRQPQHF.

This clone has a handful of counts. J is TRBJ2-1 and V is TRBV19; D is unresolved. V gave up 2 bases and J gave up 7 bases, with 9 bases separating them. Germline V gene sequence: CDR1 LNHDA, CDR2 SQIVND (reference sequence). The CDR3 runs to 13 residues. This chain's CDR3 is CASSILNTNEQFF. The DNA of the CDR3 is TGTGCCAGTAGTATACTTAACACTAATGAGCAGTTCTTC.

This chain connects TRBV7-6 to TRBJ2-1; 10 bases are shared with TRBD2. The CDR3 sequence is 14 residues long. After removal of 4 bases from V and 9 bases from J, the junction contained 6 bases not matched to a gene. Germline lookup yields CDR1 SGHVS and CDR2 FNYEAQ. This chain's CDR3 is CASSSSGRGGEQFF. The CDR3 bases are TGTGCCAGCAGCTCGAGCGGGAGGGGGGGTGAGCAGTTCTTC.

The CDR3 DNA reads TGTGCCAGCTCACCACCGACGCCGACTCATGGCTACACCTTC. This sequence encodes CASSPPTPTHGYTF. The chain employs TRBV18 and TRBJ1-2; no definite D call. Germline V lookup: CDR1 KGHSH, CDR2 LQKENI. The V gene lost 0 bases and the J gene lost 6 bases, with 11 bases spanning the gap. This CDR3 comprises 14 residues. Variable domain in full (rest from reference TRBV18 and TRBJ1-2): NAGVMQNPRHLVRRRGQEARLRCSPMKGHSHVYWYRQLPEEGLKFMVYLQKENIIDESGMPKERFSAEFPKEGPSILRIQQVVRGDSAAYFCASSPPTPTHGYTFGSGTRLTVV.

The gene calls are TRBV5-1 and TRBJ1-1; D gene uncertain. The CDR3 consists of 14 residues. Germline CDR1 and CDR2: SGHRS and YFSETQ. Trimming cost V 0 bases and J 7 bases, with 13 bases left between them. The CDR3 sequence is CASSLDTQIGEAFF. The CDR3 coding sequence is TGCGCCAGCAGCTTGGACACCCAAATCGGTGAAGCTTTCTTT.

The V gene is TRBV7-8, the J gene TRBJ1-2, with D possibly TRBD1 on 6 matching bases. The CDR3 runs 15 residues. Looked up from germline, CDR1 is SGHVS and CDR2 is FQNEAQ. V was shortened by 1 base and J by 2 bases, with 11 bases between the two germline ends. The CDR3: CASSLDGQGNYGYTF. Written as DNA, the CDR3 is TGTGCCAGCAGCTTAGATGGTCAGGGGAACTATGGCTACACCTTC.

The chain employs TRBV19 and TRBJ2-1; 9 nucleotides match TRBD2. Germline loops: CDR1 LNHDA, CDR2 SQIVND (reference sequence). The CDR3 spans 17 residues. The ends lost 0 bases at V and 1 base at J; junction bases unmatched: 4. CDR3 coding DNA: TGTGCCAGTAGTATAGACCTTAGCGGGAGTTCCTACAATGAGCAGTTCTTC. Protein sequence: CASSIDLSGSSYNEQFF. The full variable domain, in which reference TRBV19 and TRBJ2-1 provide the parts outside the CDR3, is DGGITQSPKYLFRKEGQNVTLSCEQNLNHDAMYWYRQDPGQGLRLIYYSQIVNDFQKGDIAEGYSVSREKKESFPLTVTSAQKNPTAFYLCASSIDLSGSSYNEQFFGPGTRLTVL.

V gene TRBV6-5 combines with J gene TRBJ2-3, with TRBD2 matching 7 bases. J was trimmed by 1 base and V by 6 bases; bases with no gene match: 4. CDR3 length: 14 amino acids. The germline V gene has CDR1 MNHEY and CDR2 SVGAGI. As DNA, the CDR3 is TGTGCCAGCAGCCCTAGCGGAGGCACAGATACGCAGTATTTT. Residues: CASSPSGGTDTQYF.

The chain joins TRBV19 to TRBJ2-1; the D gene is possibly TRBD1 (6 bases). Trimming stripped 6 bases from V and 0 bases from J, with 12 bases between. Germline loops: CDR1 LNHDA, CDR2 SQIVND (reference sequence). The CDR3 runs 15 residues. Written as DNA, the CDR3 is TGTGCCAGTAGACTCGACAGGTCCTCCTACAATGAGCAGTTCTTC. Translation gives CASRLDRSSYNEQFF.

The chain uses TRBV19 and TRBJ2-2; D gene ambiguous. Trimming cost V 7 bases and J 6 bases, with 12 bases left between them. The CDR3 runs to 13 residues. In germline, CDR1 is LNHDA, CDR2 SQIVND (reference sequence). CDR3 residues: CASTQTGAGELFF. CDR3 DNA: TGTGCCAGTACCCAAACCGGAGCCGGGGAGCTGTTTTTT. The full variable domain, completed using reference TRBV19 and TRBJ2-2, is DGGITQSPKYLFRKEGQNVTLSCEQNLNHDAMYWYRQDPGQGLRLIYYSQIVNDFQKGDIAEGYSVSREKKESFPLTVTSAQKNPTAFYLCASTQTGAGELFFGEGSRLTVL.

The gene calls are TRBV6-5 and TRBJ2-1, with TRBD2 matching over 14 bases. This CDR3 spans 14 amino acids. The V gene end was trimmed by 7 bases and the J gene end by 10 bases; junction bases not matched to a gene: 6. Germline CDR1 and CDR2: MNHEY and SVGAGI. The CDR3 loop reads CASTGLAGVREQFF. The CDR3, as DNA: TGTGCCAGCACGGGACTAGCGGGAGTTCGGGAGCAGTTCTTC.

This clone appeared once. The rearrangement uses TRBV30 and TRBJ2-1; D gene unclear. This CDR3 has 11 amino acids. The V and J ends lost 1 base and 13 bases respectively, with 11 bases between them. Germline assignment: CDR1 GTSNPN and CDR2 SVGIG (reference sequence). DNA for the CDR3: TGTGCCTGGAGTGCAGGACGAGGTCAGTTCTTC. Translated, it gives CAWSAGRGQFF.

V usage is TRBV28 and J usage is TRBJ2-5, with no clear D. Germline CDR1 MDHEN, CDR2 SYDVKM. V shed 5 bases and J shed 2 bases, with 9 bases lying between them. The CDR3 consists of 13 residues. The CDR3 reads CASSAKMQETQYF. The CDR3 DNA is TGTGCCAGCAGTGCCAAGATGCAAGAGACCCAGTACTTC.

The V gene is TRBV4-3, the J gene TRBJ1-2, with D possibly TRBD1 on 5 matching bases. Trimming stripped 5 bases from V and 5 bases from J, with 18 bases between. The CDR3 has 15 residues. Germline V CDR1 and CDR2: LGHNA, YSLEER. Here the CDR3 reads CASSLAWGTVYGYTF. CDR3 sequence (DNA): TGCGCCAGCAGCTTGGCCTGGGGGACTGTATATGGCTACACCTTC.

This rearrangement joins TRBV6-5 to TRBJ2-7; 9 nucleotides line up with TRBD1. With V trimmed by 5 bases and J by 4 bases, 3 bases remained unmatched. The germline CDR1 and CDR2 sequences are MNHEY and SVGAGI. This CDR3 is built from 13 residues. CDR3 amino acids: CASSPDRGYEQYF. Written as DNA, the CDR3 is TGTGCCAGCAGTCCCGACAGGGGGTACGAGCAGTACTTC.

This clone appeared a single time. This chain links TRBV10-2 with TRBJ2-7, with D possibly being TRBD1 (6 bases). V lost 6 bases and J 1 base, leaving 10 bases between the germline ends. This CDR3 has 13 residues. Germline CDR1 WSHSY, CDR2 SAAADI. CDR3: CASRETGSYEQYF. The CDR3 region has the DNA TGCGCCAGCAGGGAAACAGGGTCCTACGAGCAGTACTTC.

This clone was counted a single time. The chain carries TRBV18 and TRBJ2-3, with a tentative D call TRBD2 (5 bases). Germline V lookup: CDR1 KGHSH, CDR2 LQKENI. There are 17 residues in the CDR3. Between the trimmed V and J ends, which lost 1 base and 6 bases, there was a span of 20 bases. This CDR3 reads CASSPQRTTGIRDTQYF. In DNA, the CDR3 is TGTGCCAGCTCACCACAGAGAACGACGGGAATCCGCGATACGCAGTATTTT.

The chain carries TRBV5-1 and TRBJ2-1, with D tentatively TRBD2 (5 bases). With 1 base removed from V and 6 bases from J, the gap between germline ends came to 11 bases. Germline V gene data show CDR1 as SGHRS and CDR2 as YFSETQ. The CDR3 runs to 14 residues. The CDR3 loop is CASSLYRGSNEQFF. The CDR3, as DNA: TGCGCCAGCAGCTTGTATAGAGGGTCCAATGAGCAGTTCTTC.

The V and J genes are TRBV19 and TRBJ1-4, with 7 bases identical to TRBD1. The V gene's germline CDR1 is LNHDA and CDR2 SQIVND (reference sequence). The CDR3 sequence is 15 residues long. V gave up 7 bases and J gave up 7 bases; unmatched junction bases: 12. In DNA form, the CDR3 reads TGTGCCAGTACCTCAACCGACAGGGTGGTTGAAAAACTGTTTTTT. Translation: CASTSTDRVVEKLFF.

The CDR3 region has the DNA TGTGCCAGCAGCCCCGGGACAGGGATCAGCCCTTTTCAGCCCCAGCATTTT. Its translation: CASSPGTGISPFQPQHF. The J gene is TRBJ1-5, the V gene TRBV27; TRBD1 aligns across 9 bases. V lost 6 bases, J lost 6 bases, and 15 bases stayed unmatched. This CDR3 is 17 amino acids long. Germline V gene data show CDR1 as MNHEY and CDR2 as SMNVEV (reference sequence).

This clone appeared a single time. The chain combines TRBV5-1 with TRBJ1-5; D is uncertain. There are 15 residues in the CDR3. V gave up 0 bases and J gave up 7 bases, with 14 bases separating them. The germline gives CDR1 SGHRS, CDR2 YFSETQ. CDR3 nucleotide sequence: TGCGCCAGCAGCTTGGCCGGCGGGGTTGGGCAGCCCCAGCATTTT. Translating gives CASSLAGGVGQPQHF.